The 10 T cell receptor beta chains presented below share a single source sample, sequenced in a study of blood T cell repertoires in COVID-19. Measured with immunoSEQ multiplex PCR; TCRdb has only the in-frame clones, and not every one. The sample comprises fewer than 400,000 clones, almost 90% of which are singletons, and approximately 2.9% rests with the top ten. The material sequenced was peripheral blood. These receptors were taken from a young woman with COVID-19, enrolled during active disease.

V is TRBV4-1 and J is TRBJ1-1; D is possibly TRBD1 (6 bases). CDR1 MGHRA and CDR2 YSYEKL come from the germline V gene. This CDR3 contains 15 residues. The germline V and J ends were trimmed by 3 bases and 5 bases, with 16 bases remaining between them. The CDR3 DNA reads TGCGCCAGCAGCCAGGAACCCACAGGGAAAACTGAAGCTTTCTTT. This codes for CASSQEPTGKTEAFF.

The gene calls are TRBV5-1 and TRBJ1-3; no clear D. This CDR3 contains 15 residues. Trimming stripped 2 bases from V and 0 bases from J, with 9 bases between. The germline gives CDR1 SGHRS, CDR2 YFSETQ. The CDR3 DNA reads TGCGCCAGCAGCTTATTAGGGAGCTCTGGAAACACCATATATTTT. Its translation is CASSLLGSSGNTIYF.

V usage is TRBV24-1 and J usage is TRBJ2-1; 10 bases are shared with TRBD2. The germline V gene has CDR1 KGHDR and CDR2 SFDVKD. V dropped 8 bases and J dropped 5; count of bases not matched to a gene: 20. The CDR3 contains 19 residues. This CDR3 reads CATTNLGLAVHGLNNEQFF. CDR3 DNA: TGTGCCACCACTAACCTTGGACTAGCGGTCCATGGGCTAAACAATGAGCAGTTCTTC.

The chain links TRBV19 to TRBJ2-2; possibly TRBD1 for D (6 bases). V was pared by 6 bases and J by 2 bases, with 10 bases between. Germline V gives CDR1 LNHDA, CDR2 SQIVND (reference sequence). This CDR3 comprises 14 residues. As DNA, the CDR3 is TGTGCCAGTAGGAGGACAGACAACACCGGGGAGCTGTTTTTT. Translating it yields CASRRTDNTGELFF.

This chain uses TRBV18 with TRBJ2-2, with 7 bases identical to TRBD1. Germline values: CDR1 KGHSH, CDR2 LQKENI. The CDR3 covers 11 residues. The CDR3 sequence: CLQGYTGELFF. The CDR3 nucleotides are TGTTTACAGGGGTACACCGGGGAGCTGTTTTTT.

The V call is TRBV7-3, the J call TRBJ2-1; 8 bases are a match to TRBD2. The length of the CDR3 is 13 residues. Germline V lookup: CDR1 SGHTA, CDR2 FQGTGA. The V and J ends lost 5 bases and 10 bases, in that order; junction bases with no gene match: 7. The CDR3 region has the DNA TGTGCCAGCAGCACCACTAGCGGAGGAGAGCAGTTCTTC. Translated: CASSTTSGGEQFF.

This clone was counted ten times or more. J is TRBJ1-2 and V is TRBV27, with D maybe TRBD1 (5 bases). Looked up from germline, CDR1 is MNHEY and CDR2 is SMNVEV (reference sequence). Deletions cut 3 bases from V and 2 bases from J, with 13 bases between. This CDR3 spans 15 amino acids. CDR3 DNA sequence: TGTGCCAGCAGTTTTTTAAGGGGTGGCAACTATGGCTACACCTTC. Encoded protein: CASSFLRGGNYGYTF.

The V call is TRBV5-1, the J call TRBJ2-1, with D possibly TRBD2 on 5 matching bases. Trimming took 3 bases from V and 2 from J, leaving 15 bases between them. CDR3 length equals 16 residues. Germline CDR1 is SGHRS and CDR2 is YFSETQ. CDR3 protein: CASSWELTGTYNEQFF. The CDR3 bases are TGCGCCAGCAGCTGGGAACTGACCGGGACCTACAATGAGCAGTTCTTC.

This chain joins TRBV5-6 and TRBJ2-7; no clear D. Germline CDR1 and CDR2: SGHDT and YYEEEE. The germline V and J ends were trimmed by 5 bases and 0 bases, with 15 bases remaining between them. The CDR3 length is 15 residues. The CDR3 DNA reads TGTGCCAGCAGTAAGAGGCGGCCCACCTCCTACGAGCAGTACTTC. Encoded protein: CASSKRRPTSYEQYF.

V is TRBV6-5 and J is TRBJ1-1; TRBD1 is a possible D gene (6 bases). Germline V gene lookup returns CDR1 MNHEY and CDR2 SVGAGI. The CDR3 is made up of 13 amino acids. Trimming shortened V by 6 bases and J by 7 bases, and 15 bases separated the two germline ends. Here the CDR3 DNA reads TGTGCCAGCAGCCCACTAAGACAGGTTGAAGCTTTCTTT. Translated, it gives CASSPLRQVEAFF.